Listed below are T cell receptor beta chains from one sample, sequenced in a study of neurological immune-mediated disorders. Each CDR3 protein is one row after TCRdb ran MiXCR on the 5' RACE reads. The table shows around 32,000 distinct CDR3 sequences, with roughly 12% occurring only once. Specimen: PBMCs. Receptors originate from an older woman in good health. The CDR3 runs from the conserved cysteine through the conserved F or W. Fields, in order: D gene, J gene, clone size, V gene, CDR3 DNA, CDR3 protein. A D gene is named only where the DNA matches it firmly. Size is stated for part of the rows, as once, few or many counts, or as a class when the clone is expanded.

d_call: -; j_call: TRBJ2-3; clone_size: many; v_call: TRBV12-3/TRBV12-4; cdr3_nt: TGTGCCAGCAGTTTAATTACAACTAGCACAGATACGCAGTATTTT; cdr3_aa: CASSLITTSTDTQYF
d_call: -; j_call: TRBJ2-5; clone_size: medium-sized; v_call: TRBV5-1; cdr3_nt: TGCGCCAGCAGCTTGTTGTCTAGTCAAGAGACCCAGTACTTC; cdr3_aa: CASSLLSSQETQYF
d_call: TRBD2; j_call: TRBJ2-5; clone_size: many; v_call: TRBV5-1; cdr3_nt: TGCGCCAGCAGTCTTAGCGGGGGAATGAGAGAGACCCAGTACTTC; cdr3_aa: CASSLSGGMRETQYF
d_call: -; j_call: TRBJ2-7; clone_size: many; v_call: TRBV5-1; cdr3_nt: TGCGCCAGTTCGGAGGGATCCTACGAGCAGTACTTC; cdr3_aa: CASSEGSYEQYF
d_call: TRBD2; j_call: TRBJ2-1; clone_size: many; v_call: TRBV29-1; cdr3_nt: TGCAGCGTTGAAGGACAGCGGGAGTCAGACAATGAGCAGTTCTTC; cdr3_aa: CSVEGQRESDNEQFF
d_call: -; j_call: TRBJ2-5; clone_size: -; v_call: TRBV12-3/TRBV12-4; cdr3_nt: TGTGCCAGCAGTTTCGCTAGCATCACCGGGGACCTGAACCAAGAGACCCAGTACTTC; cdr3_aa: CASSFASITGDLNQETQYF
d_call: -; j_call: TRBJ2-5; clone_size: many; v_call: TRBV20-1; cdr3_nt: TGCAGTGCCCTCCCTGCAGCGGGCGAGACCCAGTACTTC; cdr3_aa: CSALPAAGETQYF
d_call: -; j_call: TRBJ1-1; clone_size: many; v_call: TRBV5-1; cdr3_nt: TGCGCCAGCAGCTTGAGACAGCCGATCATGAACACTGAAGCTTTCTTT; cdr3_aa: CASSLRQPIMNTEAFF
d_call: -; j_call: TRBJ2-7; clone_size: many; v_call: TRBV5-1; cdr3_nt: TGCGCCAGCAGCGTTGGGACGGGAAGAGAACGCGAGCAGTACTTC; cdr3_aa: CASSVGTGREREQYF
d_call: -; j_call: TRBJ2-1; clone_size: many; v_call: TRBV5-1; cdr3_nt: TGCGCCAGCAGCCCGGGCCTTACGGGGGACAATGAGCAGTTCTTC; cdr3_aa: CASSPGLTGDNEQFF
d_call: -; j_call: TRBJ2-6; clone_size: many; v_call: TRBV7-9; cdr3_nt: TGTGCCAGCAGCTTAACCTTCTCTGGGGCCAACGTCCTGACTTTC; cdr3_aa: CASSLTFSGANVLTF
d_call: TRBD2; j_call: TRBJ2-3; clone_size: few; v_call: TRBV7-8; cdr3_nt: TGTGCCAGCAGCGCCTCCGGGACTAGCCCAGATACGCAGTATTTT; cdr3_aa: CASSASGTSPDTQYF
d_call: TRBD1; j_call: TRBJ2-7; clone_size: many; v_call: TRBV28; cdr3_nt: TGTGCCAGCAGGACCACAGGGGCTAAGGGTGGGGAGCAGTACTTC; cdr3_aa: CASRTTGAKGGEQYF
d_call: TRBD1; j_call: TRBJ1-4; clone_size: many; v_call: TRBV4-1; cdr3_nt: TGCGCCAGCAGCCAAGGGGAGCGACAGGGGACTGAAAAACTGTTTTTT; cdr3_aa: CASSQGERQGTEKLFF
d_call: -; j_call: TRBJ2-5; clone_size: few; v_call: TRBV4-1; cdr3_nt: TGCGCCAGCAGCCAATCTCACTCGGAGACCCAGTACTTC; cdr3_aa: CASSQSHSETQYF
d_call: -; j_call: TRBJ1-1; clone_size: few; v_call: TRBV5-1; cdr3_nt: TGCGCCAGCAGCCTTTCTGCGATGACAGCGAACACTGAAGCTTTCTTT; cdr3_aa: CASSLSAMTANTEAFF
d_call: TRBD2; j_call: TRBJ2-7; clone_size: many; v_call: TRBV7-8; cdr3_nt: TGTGCCACCCTAGGGACTAAATCCTACGAGCAGTACTTC; cdr3_aa: CATLGTKSYEQYF
d_call: -; j_call: TRBJ2-7; clone_size: many; v_call: TRBV4-3; cdr3_nt: TGCGCCAGCAGCCAAGGAGCGTCCCGAAGCATCGAGCAGTACTTC; cdr3_aa: CASSQGASRSIEQYF
d_call: -; j_call: TRBJ2-7; clone_size: many; v_call: TRBV6-2/TRBV6-3; cdr3_nt: TGTGCCAGCAGTTACGGGCAGGGGATATACGAGCAGTACTTC; cdr3_aa: CASSYGQGIYEQYF
d_call: TRBD1; j_call: TRBJ1-2; clone_size: many; v_call: TRBV20-1; cdr3_nt: TGCAGTGCTAGGGCGACAGGGGGCCCCGGGTACGGCTATGGCTACACCTTC; cdr3_aa: CSARATGGPGYGYGYTF
d_call: -; j_call: TRBJ2-1; clone_size: many; v_call: TRBV20-1; cdr3_nt: TGCAGTGCCAAGCCAGTGGGCTCCTACAATGAGCAGTTCTTC; cdr3_aa: CSAKPVGSYNEQFF
d_call: TRBD1; j_call: TRBJ2-7; clone_size: -; v_call: TRBV12-3/TRBV12-4; cdr3_nt: TGTGCCAGCAGCCACCGACAGGGAAGCTACGAGCAGTACTTC; cdr3_aa: CASSHRQGSYEQYF
d_call: TRBD2; j_call: TRBJ2-1; clone_size: many; v_call: TRBV25-1; cdr3_nt: TGTGCCACCTCATTGGCGGGGGGGTCCTACAATGAGCAGTTCTTC; cdr3_aa: CATSLAGGSYNEQFF
d_call: -; j_call: TRBJ1-5; clone_size: many; v_call: TRBV7-8; cdr3_nt: TGTGCCAGCAGCCCAGTTGGCCACACCAATCAGCCCCAGCATTTT; cdr3_aa: CASSPVGHTNQPQHF
d_call: TRBD2; j_call: TRBJ2-7; clone_size: few; v_call: TRBV28; cdr3_nt: TGTGCCAGCAGCCGGGGGGACTACGAGCAGTACTTC; cdr3_aa: CASSRGDYEQYF
d_call: -; j_call: TRBJ2-7; clone_size: many; v_call: TRBV29-1; cdr3_nt: TGCAGCGTTGTAAAGGTACAGGGAGGATCCGAGCAGTACTTC; cdr3_aa: CSVVKVQGGSEQYF
d_call: -; j_call: TRBJ1-5; clone_size: many; v_call: TRBV5-1; cdr3_nt: TGCGCCAGCAGCTTCGCTGCAGGGGCCGGTCAGCCCCAGCATTTT; cdr3_aa: CASSFAAGAGQPQHF
d_call: -; j_call: TRBJ1-2; clone_size: many; v_call: TRBV12-3/TRBV12-4; cdr3_nt: TGTGCCAGCAGTTTGGAGGAGGGGCAAGGCTACACCTTC; cdr3_aa: CASSLEEGQGYTF
d_call: TRBD2; j_call: TRBJ2-1; clone_size: many; v_call: TRBV11-3; cdr3_nt: TGTGCCAGCAGCTCCGCGGGGGGTGAGCAGTTCTTC; cdr3_aa: CASSSAGGEQFF
d_call: -; j_call: TRBJ2-5; clone_size: many; v_call: TRBV5-1; cdr3_nt: TGCGCCAGCAGCTTGCGTGGCGAAGAAAAGACCCAGTACTTC; cdr3_aa: CASSLRGEEKTQYF
d_call: TRBD2; j_call: TRBJ2-1; clone_size: many; v_call: TRBV7-2; cdr3_nt: TGTGCCAGCAGTAACCTCGGGACTAGCGGGGGGGCTGAGCAGTTCTTC; cdr3_aa: CASSNLGTSGGAEQFF
d_call: -; j_call: TRBJ1-1; clone_size: many; v_call: TRBV12-3/TRBV12-4; cdr3_nt: TGTGCCAGCAGTTTGTCCCCCAGTCGGGCTTTCTTT; cdr3_aa: CASSLSPSRAFF
d_call: -; j_call: TRBJ1-1; clone_size: many; v_call: TRBV5-1; cdr3_nt: TGCGCCAGCAGCTTGGGCAGGGGTTACACTGAAGCTTTCTTT; cdr3_aa: CASSLGRGYTEAFF
d_call: TRBD1; j_call: TRBJ2-5; clone_size: few; v_call: TRBV12-3/TRBV12-4; cdr3_nt: TGTGCCAGCACCGTATACAGGGGTAGGGAGACCCAGTACTTC; cdr3_aa: CASTVYRGRETQYF
d_call: TRBD2; j_call: TRBJ2-5; clone_size: many; v_call: TRBV20-1; cdr3_nt: TGCAGTGCTCCCCGGACTAGCGGGCTACAAGAGACCCAGTACTTC; cdr3_aa: CSAPRTSGLQETQYF
d_call: TRBD1; j_call: TRBJ2-3; clone_size: many; v_call: TRBV5-6; cdr3_nt: TGTGCCAGCAGCTTAGGGACAGGGGCAGATACGCAGTATTTT; cdr3_aa: CASSLGTGADTQYF
d_call: TRBD1; j_call: TRBJ1-5; clone_size: many; v_call: TRBV6-2/TRBV6-3; cdr3_nt: TGTGCCAGCAGCACGTCGGGACAGGGAATTAGTCAGCCCCAGCATTTT; cdr3_aa: CASSTSGQGISQPQHF
d_call: TRBD2; j_call: TRBJ2-7; clone_size: many; v_call: TRBV11-2; cdr3_nt: TGTGCCAGCAGCCCTCCGGGTAGCGGGGGCTTGTGGGAGCAGTACTTC; cdr3_aa: CASSPPGSGGLWEQYF
d_call: -; j_call: TRBJ1-2; clone_size: many; v_call: TRBV5-1; cdr3_nt: TGCGCCAGCAGCTTATCTATGAGTGGCTACACCTTC; cdr3_aa: CASSLSMSGYTF